One sample yielded the 9 T cell receptor beta chains listed below, sequenced in a study of naive and memory T cell subsets. The treatment: skin biopsy from PPD injection site in Mantoux-positive individual. A UMI-containing oligonucleotide was joined by 3' ligation to the TCR cDNA template. Four PCR rounds used nested alpha and beta constant region primers plus the SP2 primer. A single record per CDR3 protein comes from TCRdb applying MiXCR to the UMI-ligation and nested PCR reads. The table has approximately 22,000 distinct CDR3 sequences, 6% seen once; the top ten hold 6.2%. The sequenced sample was skin, obtained from a tuberculin skin test site. The source is an adult in good health.

The chain couples TRBV6-2 or TRBV6-3 to TRBJ2-7; TRBD2 matches at 7 bases. The germline V gene has CDR1 MNHEY and CDR2 SVGEGT. CDR3 size: 14 residues. With 5 bases clipped from V and 5 bases from J, the junction kept 9 bases outside the gene matches. The CDR3 region is CASSGSGGSDEQYF. The CDR3 DNA follows: TGTGCCAGCAGTGGCTCGGGCGGGAGCGACGAGCAGTACTTC.

For this clonotype: This could be a read error, since a much larger clone is one nucleotide away. This rearrangement joins TRBV7-2 to TRBJ1-1; maybe TRBD1 (6 bases). Germline CDR1 reads SGHTA; CDR2 reads FQGNSA. V was pared by 5 bases and J by 7 bases, with 17 bases between. The CDR3 has 14 amino acids. CDR3 residues: CASSPRGGGNEAFF. In DNA, the CDR3 is TGTGCCAGCAGCCCACGGGGGGGCGGCAATGAAGCTTTCTTT.

This clonotype was counted only a few times. The chain links TRBV14 to TRBJ2-1; 7 bases agree with TRBD2. This CDR3 region has 18 residues. V shed 0 bases and J 0 bases; nucleotides not matched to a gene: 8. CDR1 is SGHDN and CDR2 is FVKESK in the germline V gene. CDR3 loop: CASSQEYSGILSYNEQFF. The CDR3 DNA is TGTGCCAGCAGCCAAGAATACAGCGGGATCCTCTCCTACAATGAGCAGTTCTTC.

Ten or more counts support this clonotype. The chain links TRBV11-2 to TRBJ2-3, with 8 nucleotides matching TRBD1. The V segment lost 4 bases and the J segment 2 bases; nucleotides outside the gene matches: 8. The germline CDR1 and CDR2 sequences are SGHAT and FQNNGV. CDR3 length: 16 residues. The CDR3 nucleotides are TGTGCCAGCAGCTCCGGACAGGGAGTATTCACAGATACGCAGTATTTT. Translation: CASSSGQGVFTDTQYF.

Here the CDR3 reads CASSYGRGRSTEAFF. The CDR3 DNA is TGTGCCAGCAGTTATGGCAGGGGGCGAAGCACTGAAGCTTTCTTT. The genes are TRBV6-2 or TRBV6-3 and TRBJ1-1; the match to TRBD1 covers 8 bases. The CDR3 contains 15 residues. Looked up from germline, CDR1 is MNHEY and CDR2 is SVGEGT. V was pared by 3 bases and J by 4 bases, with 7 bases of the junction left unmatched.

To note about this clonotype: This may come from a read error, since a much larger clone is one base off. The J gene is TRBJ2-1, the V gene TRBV11-2, with D uncertain. The ends were cut back, 4 bases at V and 5 bases at J, with 12 bases in the middle. The CDR3 spans 14 residues. Germline V gene sequence: CDR1 SGHAT, CDR2 FQNNGV. CDR3 coding DNA: TGTGCCAGCAGCTCGATGGGGTCCCACAATGAGCAGTTCTTC. Its translation: CASSSMGSHNEQFF. Together with reference TRBV11-2 and TRBJ2-1, the CDR3 gives the full variable domain: EAGVAQSPRYKIIEKRQSVAFWCNPISGHATLYWYQQILGQGPKLLIQFQNNGVVDDSQLPKDRFSAERLKGVDSTLKIQPAKLEDSAVYLCASSSMGSHNEQFFGPGTRLTVL.

This clonotype occurred many times. J is TRBJ2-1 and V is TRBV7-2, with unresolved D. The CDR3 covers 14 residues. The germline V and J ends were trimmed by 5 bases and 7 bases, with 15 bases remaining between them. The germline V gene encodes CDR1 SGHTA and CDR2 FQGNSA. CDR3 bases: TGTGCCAGCAGCCCGAGGACGGTGCGGAATGAGCAGTTCTTC. Protein product: CASSPRTVRNEQFF. The complete variable domain, with remaining parts taken from reference TRBV7-2 and TRBJ2-1, reads GAGVSQSPSNKVTEKGKDVELRCDPISGHTALYWYRQSLGQGLEFLIYFQGNSAPDKSGLPSDRFSAERTGGSVSTLTIQRTQQEDSAVYLCASSPRTVRNEQFFGPGTRLTVL.

This clonotype came up many times. This chain joins TRBV29-1 and TRBJ2-1; 10 bases agree with TRBD2. The germline CDR1 and CDR2 sequences are SQVTM and ANQGSEA. The CDR3 is 15 residues long. With 3 bases clipped from V and 7 bases from J, the junction kept 9 bases outside the gene matches. CDR3 residues: CSVDGRLAGVNEQFF. For the CDR3, the DNA is TGCAGCGTTGATGGGCGCCTAGCGGGAGTTAATGAGCAGTTCTTC.

This clonotype was found many times. The V gene is TRBV7-2, the J gene TRBJ1-1; tentatively, D is TRBD1 (5 bases). The CDR3 consists of 12 residues. Per germline, CDR1 SGHTA and CDR2 FQGNSA. V lost 8 bases, J lost 3 bases, and 10 bases lay in between. CDR3 protein: CASVGGYTEAFF. For the CDR3, the DNA is TGTGCCAGCGTGGGGGGGTACACTGAAGCTTTCTTT.